This entry describes one TCR beta chain. Its antigen is unidentified. This specimen comes from a study of Tregs in tolerant kidney transplant recipients. General study findings and limits: Tolerant patients' donor-specific Tregs expanded beyond overall Tregs, suggesting antigen-driven growth.

There are 15 residues in the CDR3. Looked up from germline, CDR1 is SGHAT and CDR2 is FQNNGV. V gave up 5 bases and J gave up 4 bases; unmatched junction bases: 9. Profiling relied on immunoSEQ multiplex PCR, and the TCRdb table lists in-frame clones only, not all of them. The repertoire holds fewer than 100,000 clones, approximately 93% seen once, with approximately 0.5% in the top ten. This sequence originates from a human donor who received a combined kidney and bone marrow transplant. This chain joins TRBV11-2 and TRBJ1-2, with 8 positions matching TRBD1. This specimen was CD4+ T cells from blood, taken before the transplant. DNA of the CDR3: TGTGCCAGCAGCCTTACAGGGGGAGATCGCTATGGCTACACCTTC. Protein: CASSLTGGDRYGYTF.